A single sample gave rise to the 26 T cell receptor beta chains below, sequenced in a study of blood T cells in healthy people across ages. For the second PCR, which ran for roughly 6 to 12 cycles, a sample-barcoded 5' primer and a J-beta primer mix were used. TCRdb itself ran the 5' RACE reads through MiXCR, one entry per CDR3 protein. This table holds about 750,000 distinct CDR3 sequences, roughly 50% found once. The sample taken for sequencing was blood. Every receptor here comes from an older man in good health.

This clonotype appeared a few times. The V gene is TRBV28, the J gene TRBJ2-1, with D unresolved. CDR1 is MDHEN and CDR2 is SYDVKM in the germline V gene. Trimming stripped 7 bases from V and 7 bases from J, with 11 bases between. CDR3 length: 12 amino acids. The CDR3 sequence: CASTQDPNEQFF. The CDR3 coding sequence is TGTGCCAGCACTCAGGACCCTAATGAGCAGTTCTTC. Full variable domain (remainder filled in from reference TRBV28 and TRBJ2-1): DVKVTQSSRYLVKRTGEKVFLECVQDMDHENMFWYRQDPGLGLRLIYFSYDVKMKEKGDIPEGYSVSREKKERFSLILESASTNQTSMYLCASTQDPNEQFFGPGTRLTVL.

The table lists this clonotype with a count of one. This chain joins TRBV28 and TRBJ2-5, with a tentative D call TRBD1 (6 bases). The J call may not be correct, given that the DNA end is closer to TRBJ2-7. The CDR3 spans 14 residues. Germline assignment: CDR1 MDHEN and CDR2 SYDVKM. The CDR3 spells CASSLIDRTYEQYF. The CDR3 coding sequence is TGTGCCAGCAGTTTGATAGACAGGACCTACGAGCAGTACTTC.

The rearrangement uses TRBV5-1 and TRBJ2-1, with TRBD2 matching over 9 bases. The CDR3 covers 16 residues. Germline loops: CDR1 SGHRS, CDR2 YFSETQ. V dropped 3 bases and J dropped 7; count of bases not matched to a gene: 11. The CDR3 protein is CASSSGTSSFTNEQFF. The CDR3 bases are TGCGCCAGCAGCTCGGGGACTAGCAGTTTCACGAATGAGCAGTTCTTC.

V gene TRBV7-2 combines with J gene TRBJ1-2; TRBD1 agrees at 7 bases. Per germline, CDR1 SGHTA and CDR2 FQGNSA. The CDR3 is 15 amino acids. V was pared by 6 bases and J by 4 bases, with 11 bases of the junction left unmatched. CDR3 in DNA: TGTGCCAGCAGAGTACCCAGGGGGGGGCCCTATGGCTACACCTTC. Protein product: CASRVPRGGPYGYTF.

This clonotype was seen only once. This sequence joins TRBV27 and TRBJ2-7; D is perhaps TRBD1 or TRBD2 (5 bases each). The CDR3 has 17 residues. Trimming took off 5 bases at V and 9 bases at J, with 29 bases between the two ends. Germline CDR1 and CDR2: MNHEY and SMNVEV (reference sequence). The CDR3 DNA reads as TGTGCCAGCAGTCCCCTGAGCGTGGGGGTTCGCCTCCACGGGCAGTACTTC. Translated: CASSPLSVGVRLHGQYF.

Only a few counts were recorded for this clonotype. Being one base from a much bigger clone, this may be a read error. CDR3 in amino acids: CSARLGGRASHEQFF. CDR3 sequence (DNA): TGCAGTGCTAGGCTCGGGGGGAGGGCCTCCCATGAGCAGTTCTTC. The V gene is TRBV20-1, the J gene TRBJ2-1, with 7 bases matching TRBD2. J lost 8 bases, V lost 3 bases, and 13 bases had no gene match. CDR3 length equals 15 residues. Germline V CDR1 and CDR2: DFQATT, SNEGSKA (reference sequence).

There are a few counts of this clonotype. The chain joins TRBV27 to TRBJ2-1, with 11 bases aligning to TRBD2. The germline gives CDR1 MNHEY, CDR2 SMNVEV (reference sequence). This CDR3 region has 15 residues. V dropped 1 base and J dropped 9; count of bases not matched to a gene: 5. The CDR3 DNA sequence: TGTGCCAGCAGTTTATTTTTAGCGGGAGGGGGTGAGCAGTTCTTC. This encodes CASSLFLAGGGEQFF.

This clonotype was found a few times. This chain links TRBV4-2 with TRBJ2-7, with D perhaps TRBD2 (6 bases). Germline CDR1 is LGHNA and CDR2 is YNFKEQ. With 8 bases removed from V and 0 bases from J, the gap between germline ends came to 14 bases. The length of the CDR3 is 14 residues. The CDR3 DNA reads TGTGCCAGCGGGAAGACTAGTCTCTCCTACGAGCAGTACTTC. Protein: CASGKTSLSYEQYF.

The table lists this clonotype with a few counts. The CDR3 nucleotides are TGCGCCAGCAGCTTGGGACCTAGCGGACCCAATGAGCAGTTCTTC. It translates to CASSLGPSGPNEQFF. The chain is built from TRBV5-1 and TRBJ2-1, with 7 bases lining up with TRBD2. The germline V gene has CDR1 SGHRS and CDR2 YFSETQ. This CDR3 region has 15 residues. With 0 bases clipped from V and 6 bases from J, the junction kept 6 bases outside the gene matches.

The table lists this clonotype with a count of one. V is TRBV5-1 and J is TRBJ2-1; no clear D gene. The CDR3 has 14 amino acids. V lost 0 bases and J lost 7, with 11 bases in between. Germline lookup yields CDR1 SGHRS and CDR2 YFSETQ. The CDR3 nucleotides are TGCGCCAGCAGCTTGGTTCTTGGGAAGAATGAGCAGTTCTTC. Translation gives CASSLVLGKNEQFF.

The chain couples TRBV28 to TRBJ1-2, with D possibly being TRBD1 (6 bases). CDR1 MDHEN and CDR2 SYDVKM come from the germline V gene. V lost 3 bases, J lost 7 bases, and 15 bases lay in between. The CDR3 consists of 14 residues. In DNA, the CDR3 is TGTGCCAGCAGTTTCCAGGGGCTAATCTCTGGCTACACCTTC. Translation: CASSFQGLISGYTF.

V is TRBV20-1 and J is TRBJ2-7; D is uncertain. The germline CDR1 and CDR2 sequences are DFQATT and SNEGSKA (reference sequence). The V and J ends lost 2 bases and 0 bases respectively, with 8 bases between them. The CDR3 extends over 13 amino acids. The DNA for the CDR3 is TGCAGTGCTAGACCGCCCTCCTCCTACGAGCAGTACTTC. Translation gives CSARPPSSYEQYF.

The chain joins TRBV10-3 to TRBJ2-5, with D unresolved. The germline CDR1 and CDR2 sequences are ENHRY and SYGVKD. V was shortened by 1 base and J by 13 bases, with 13 bases between the two germline ends. The CDR3 is 12 amino acids. The CDR3 bases are TGTGCCATCAGTGAGTTGTTATACCCGCTGTACTTC. Translating it yields CAISELLYPLYF.

The chain is built from TRBV5-1 and TRBJ2-5; the match to TRBD1 covers 9 bases. The V and J ends lost 4 bases and 5 bases, in that order; junction bases with no gene match: 6. The CDR3 covers 14 residues. Germline V CDR1 and CDR2: SGHRS, YFSETQ. As DNA, the CDR3 is TGCGCCAGCAGCAAGACAGGGGGACAGGAGACCCAGTACTTC. This translates into CASSKTGGQETQYF.

The chain employs TRBV20-1 and TRBJ2-5; D is unclear. V lost 4 bases and J 4 bases, leaving 10 bases between the germline ends. The CDR3 loop spans 12 amino acids. The germline CDR1 and CDR2 sequences are DFQATT and SNEGSKA (reference sequence). This CDR3 reads CSATAGPETQYF. The CDR3 bases are TGCAGTGCTACCGCTGGGCCAGAGACCCAGTACTTC.

The chain uses TRBV7-2 and TRBJ2-3; 7 bases agree with TRBD1. Germline trimming cut 4 bases from V and 4 bases from J; bases unmatched to any gene: 5. Germline loops: CDR1 SGHTA, CDR2 FQGNSA. This CDR3 region has 14 residues. The CDR3 loop is CASSWTGKADTQYF. CDR3 sequence (DNA): TGTGCCAGCAGCTGGACAGGAAAGGCAGATACGCAGTATTTT.

This rearrangement joins TRBV12-3 or TRBV12-4 to TRBJ1-4, with TRBD1 matching over 8 bases. The CDR3 loop spans 14 amino acids. V was clipped by 5 bases and J by 8 bases; unmatched bases: 7. The CDR3 loop reads CASSPRQGLEKLFF. CDR3 bases: TGTGCCAGCAGTCCCCGACAGGGGTTGGAAAAACTGTTTTTT.

V gene TRBV7-3 combines with J gene TRBJ2-1, with 11 positions matching TRBD2. The germline gives CDR1 SGHTA, CDR2 FQGTGA. This CDR3 has 15 amino acids. V shed 1 base, J shed 6 bases, and the junction held 2 bases outside the gene matches. The CDR3 DNA reads TGTGCCAGCAGCTTAAAGACTAGCGGGGTCAATGAGCAGTTCTTC. This encodes CASSLKTSGVNEQFF.

This clonotype was counted only a few times. V gene TRBV2 combines with J gene TRBJ1-4; D is uncertain. Germline lookup yields CDR1 SNHLY and CDR2 FYNNEI. This CDR3 contains 14 residues. V lost 1 base to trimming and J lost 6 bases, with 9 bases between them. CDR3 amino acids: CASSEGSRYEKLFF. The DNA for the CDR3 is TGTGCCAGCAGTGAAGGCAGTCGCTATGAAAAACTGTTTTTT.

The rearrangement links TRBV7-8 to TRBJ2-5; D is unresolved. TRBJ2-7 explains the end of the DNA better; the J call may be wrong. The CDR3 is made up of 11 amino acids. Germline V CDR1 and CDR2: SGHVS, FQNEAQ. For the CDR3, the DNA is TGTGCCAGCAGCCCTTTCGGCGAGCAGTACTTC. Translating it yields CASSPFGEQYF.

V gene TRBV7-7 combines with J gene TRBJ2-1; 7 bases match TRBD1. The CDR3 runs to 14 residues. From germline, CDR1 is SSHAT and CDR2 FNYEAQ (reference sequence). V shed 11 bases and J 7 bases; nucleotides not matched to a gene: 14. The CDR3 DNA follows: TGTGCCTGTGAGGTGACAGGGAAGGTTAATGAGCAGTTCTTC. This sequence encodes CACEVTGKVNEQFF.

This chain connects TRBV2 to TRBJ2-6, with D perhaps given as TRBD1 or TRBD2 (5 bases each). The CDR3 totals 17 residues. From germline, CDR1 is SNHLY and CDR2 FYNNEI. Trimming cost V 5 bases and J 0 bases, with 14 bases left between them. CDR3 DNA: TGTGCCAGCAGTAAGGGACCGACAGTCTCTGGGGCCAACGTCCTGACTTTC. Translated: CASSKGPTVSGANVLTF.

The CDR3 protein is CASSQGPGGVCEAFF. CDR3 sequence (DNA): TGTGCCAGCAGCCAAGGTCCAGGGGGGGTATGTGAAGCTTTCTTT. The chain is built from TRBV3-1 and TRBJ1-1, with 7 bases fitting TRBD1. Germline CDR1 reads LGHDT; CDR2 reads YNNKEL (reference sequence). The V segment lost 1 base and the J segment 7 bases; nucleotides outside the gene matches: 9. This CDR3 contains 15 residues. Combining the CDR3 with reference TRBV3-1 and TRBJ1-1 gives the whole variable domain DTAVSQTPKYLVTQMGNDKSIKCEQNLGHDTMYWYKQDSKKFLKIMFSYNNKELIINETVPNRFSPKSPDKAHLNLHINSLELGDSAVYFCASSQGPGGVCEAFFGQGTRLTVV.

This clonotype came up a few times. The CDR3 DNA follows: TGTGCCAATTCACTAGTTCCCAGCTCCTACGAGCAGTACTTC. Its translation is CANSLVPSSYEQYF. This sequence joins TRBV27 and TRBJ2-7, with D maybe TRBD2 (5 bases). The CDR3 covers 14 residues. V lost 10 bases and J 0 bases, leaving 16 bases between the germline ends. Germline assignment: CDR1 MNHEY and CDR2 SMNVEV (reference sequence).

The V call is TRBV28, the J call TRBJ2-7, with D perhaps matching TRBD1 or TRBD2 (5 bases each). Germline V lookup: CDR1 MDHEN, CDR2 SYDVKM. V was pared by 6 bases and J by 2 bases, with 14 bases between. The CDR3 has 14 residues. CDR3 in DNA: TGTGCCAGCAGGGATCGGGACGGGGCCTACGAGCAGTACTTC. Its translation is CASRDRDGAYEQYF.

The chain is built from TRBV3-1 and TRBJ1-1, with D possibly TRBD1 on 5 matching bases. CDR1 is LGHDT and CDR2 is YNNKEL in the germline V gene (reference sequence). The ends were cut back, 1 base at V and 5 bases at J, with 14 bases in the middle. CDR3 length: 15 residues. As DNA, the CDR3 is TGTGCCAGCAGCCAAGGAACAGGCGCTGGGACTGAAGCTTTCTTT. Translation gives CASSQGTGAGTEAFF.